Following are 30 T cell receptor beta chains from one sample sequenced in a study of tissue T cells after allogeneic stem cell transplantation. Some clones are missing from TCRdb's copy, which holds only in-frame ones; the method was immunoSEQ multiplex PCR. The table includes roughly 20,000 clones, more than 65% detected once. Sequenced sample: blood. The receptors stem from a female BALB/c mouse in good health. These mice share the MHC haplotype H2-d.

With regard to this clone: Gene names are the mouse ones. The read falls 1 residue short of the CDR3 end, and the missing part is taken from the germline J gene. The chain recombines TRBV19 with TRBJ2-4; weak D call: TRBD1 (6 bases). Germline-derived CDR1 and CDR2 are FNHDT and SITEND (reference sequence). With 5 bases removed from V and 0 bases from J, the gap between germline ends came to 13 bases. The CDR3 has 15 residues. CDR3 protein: CASSPGQSSQNTLYF. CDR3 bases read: TGTGCCAGCAGCCCCGGACAGTCTAGTCAAAACACCTTGTAC. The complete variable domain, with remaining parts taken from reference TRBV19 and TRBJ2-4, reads GGIITQTPKFLIGQEGQKLTLKCQQNFNHDTMYWYRQDSGKGLRLIYYSITENDLQKGDLSEGYDASREKKSSFSLTVTSAQKNEMAVFLCASSPGQSSQNTLYFGAGTRLSVL.

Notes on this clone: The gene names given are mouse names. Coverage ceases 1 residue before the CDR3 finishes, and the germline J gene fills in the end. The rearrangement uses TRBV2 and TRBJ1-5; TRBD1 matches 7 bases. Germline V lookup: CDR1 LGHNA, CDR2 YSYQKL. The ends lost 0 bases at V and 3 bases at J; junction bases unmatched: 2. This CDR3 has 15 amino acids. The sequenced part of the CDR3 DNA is TGTGCCAGCAGCCAAGATTCAGGGGGCAACCAGGCTCCGCTT. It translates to CASSQDSGGNQAPL. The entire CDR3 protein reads CASSQDSGGNQAPLF.

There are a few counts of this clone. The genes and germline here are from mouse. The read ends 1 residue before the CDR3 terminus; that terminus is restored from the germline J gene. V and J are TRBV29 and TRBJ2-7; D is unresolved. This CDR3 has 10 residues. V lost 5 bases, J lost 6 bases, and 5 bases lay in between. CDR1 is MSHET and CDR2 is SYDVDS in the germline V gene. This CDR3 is CASSPLEQYF. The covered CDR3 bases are TGTGCTAGCAGTCCACTTGAACAGTAC.

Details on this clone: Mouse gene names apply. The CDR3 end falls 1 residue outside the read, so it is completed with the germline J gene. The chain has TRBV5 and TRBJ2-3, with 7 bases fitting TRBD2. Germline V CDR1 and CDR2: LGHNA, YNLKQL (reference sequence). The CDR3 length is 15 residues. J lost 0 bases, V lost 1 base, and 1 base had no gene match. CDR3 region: CASSQVWGSAETLYF. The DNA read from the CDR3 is TGTGCCAGCAGCCAAGTCTGGGGGAGTGCAGAAACGCTGTAT.

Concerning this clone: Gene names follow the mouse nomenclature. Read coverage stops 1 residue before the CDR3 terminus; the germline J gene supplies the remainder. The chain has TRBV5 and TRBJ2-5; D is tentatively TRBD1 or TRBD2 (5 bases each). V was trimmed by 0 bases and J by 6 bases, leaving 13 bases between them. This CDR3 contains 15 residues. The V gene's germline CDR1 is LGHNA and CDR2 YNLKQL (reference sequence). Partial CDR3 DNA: TGTGCCAGCAGCCAAGATGCTGGGACGCGGGACACCCAGTAC. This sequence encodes CASSQDAGTRDTQY. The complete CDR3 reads CASSQDAGTRDTQYF.

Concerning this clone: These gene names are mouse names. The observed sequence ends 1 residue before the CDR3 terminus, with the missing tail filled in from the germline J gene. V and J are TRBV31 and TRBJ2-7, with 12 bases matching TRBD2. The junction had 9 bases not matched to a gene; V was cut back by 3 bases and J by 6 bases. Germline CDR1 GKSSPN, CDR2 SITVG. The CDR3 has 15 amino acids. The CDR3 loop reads CAWSPDWGGAGEQYF. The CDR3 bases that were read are TGTGCCTGGAGCCCCGACTGGGGGGGCGCTGGTGAACAGTAC.

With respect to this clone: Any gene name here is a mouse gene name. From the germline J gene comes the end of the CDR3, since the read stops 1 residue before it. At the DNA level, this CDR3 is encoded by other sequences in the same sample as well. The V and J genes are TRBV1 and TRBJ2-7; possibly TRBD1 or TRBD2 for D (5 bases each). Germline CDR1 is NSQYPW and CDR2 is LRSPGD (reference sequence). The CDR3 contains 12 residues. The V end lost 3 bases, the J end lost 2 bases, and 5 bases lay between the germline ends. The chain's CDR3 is CTCSAGAYEQYF. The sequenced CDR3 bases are TGCACCTGCAGTGCGGGGGCCTATGAACAGTAC.

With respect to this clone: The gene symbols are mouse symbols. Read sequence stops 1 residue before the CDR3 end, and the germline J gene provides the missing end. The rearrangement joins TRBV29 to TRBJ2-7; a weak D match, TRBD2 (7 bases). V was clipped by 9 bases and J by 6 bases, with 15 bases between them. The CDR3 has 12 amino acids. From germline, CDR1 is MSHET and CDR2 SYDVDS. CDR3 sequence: CARGEGGGEQYF. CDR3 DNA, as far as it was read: TGTGCTAGAGGCGAGGGGGGGGGTGAACAGTAC.

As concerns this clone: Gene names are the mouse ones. The sequenced part of the CDR3 DNA is TGTGCCAGCAGCCAAGATCCAGTCTTTTCCAACGAAAGATTATTT. Protein product: CASSQDPVFSNERLF. In full, the CDR3 is CASSQDPVFSNERLFF. The chain carries TRBV5 and TRBJ1-4; no firm D call. From the germline J gene comes the end of the CDR3, since the read stops 1 residue before it. V lost 0 bases and J 0 bases, leaving 8 bases between the germline ends. The CDR3 extends over 16 amino acids. Germline values: CDR1 LGHNA, CDR2 YNLKQL (reference sequence).

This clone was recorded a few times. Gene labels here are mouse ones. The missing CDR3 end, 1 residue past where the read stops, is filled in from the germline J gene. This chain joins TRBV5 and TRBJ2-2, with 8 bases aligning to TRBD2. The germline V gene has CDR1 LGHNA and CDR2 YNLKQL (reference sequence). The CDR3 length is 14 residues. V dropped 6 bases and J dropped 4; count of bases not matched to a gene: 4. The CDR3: CASRGGARTGQLYF. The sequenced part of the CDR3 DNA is TGTGCCAGCAGGGGGGGGGCGCGCACCGGGCAGCTCTAC.

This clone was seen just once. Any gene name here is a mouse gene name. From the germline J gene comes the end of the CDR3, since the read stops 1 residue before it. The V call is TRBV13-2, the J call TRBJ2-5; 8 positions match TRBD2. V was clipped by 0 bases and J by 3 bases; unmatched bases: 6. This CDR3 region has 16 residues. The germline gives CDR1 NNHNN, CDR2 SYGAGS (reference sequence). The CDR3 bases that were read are TGTGCCAGCGGTGATGGCGGGGGGGCGCGGCAAGACACCCAGTAC. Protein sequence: CASGDGGGARQDTQY. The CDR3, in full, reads CASGDGGGARQDTQYF.

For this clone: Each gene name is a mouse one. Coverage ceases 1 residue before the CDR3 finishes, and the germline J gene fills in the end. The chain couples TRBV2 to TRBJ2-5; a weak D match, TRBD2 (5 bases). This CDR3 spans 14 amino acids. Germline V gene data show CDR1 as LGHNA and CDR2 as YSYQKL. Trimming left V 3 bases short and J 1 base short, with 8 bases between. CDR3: CASSHRGDQDTQYF. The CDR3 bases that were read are TGTGCCAGCAGCCATCGTGGGGACCAAGACACCCAGTAC.

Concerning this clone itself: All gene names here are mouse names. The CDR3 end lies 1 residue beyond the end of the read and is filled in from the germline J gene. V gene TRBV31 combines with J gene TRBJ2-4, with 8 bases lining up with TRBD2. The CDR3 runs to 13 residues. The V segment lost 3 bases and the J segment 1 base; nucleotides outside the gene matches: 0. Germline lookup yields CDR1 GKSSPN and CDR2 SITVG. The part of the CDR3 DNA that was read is TGTGCCTGGAGGGGACTGGGTCAAAACACCTTGTAC. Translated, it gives CAWRGLGQNTLY. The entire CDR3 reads CAWRGLGQNTLYF.

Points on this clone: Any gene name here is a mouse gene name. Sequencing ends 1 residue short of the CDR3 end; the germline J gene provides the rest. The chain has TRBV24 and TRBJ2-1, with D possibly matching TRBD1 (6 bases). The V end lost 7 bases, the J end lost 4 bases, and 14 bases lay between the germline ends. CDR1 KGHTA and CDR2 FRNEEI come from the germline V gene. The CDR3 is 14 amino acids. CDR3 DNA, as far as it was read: TGTGCCAGCACCCTTCTCCAGGGGTATGCTGAGCAGTTC. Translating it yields CASTLLQGYAEQF. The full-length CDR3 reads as CASTLLQGYAEQFF.

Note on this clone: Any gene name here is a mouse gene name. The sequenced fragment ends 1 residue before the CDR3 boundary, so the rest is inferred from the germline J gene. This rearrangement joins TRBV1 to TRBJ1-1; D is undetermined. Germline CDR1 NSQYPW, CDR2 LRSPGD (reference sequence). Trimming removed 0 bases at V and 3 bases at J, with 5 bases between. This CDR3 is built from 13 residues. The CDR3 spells CTCSADRDTEVFF. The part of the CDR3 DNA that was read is TGCACCTGCAGTGCAGATCGCGACACAGAAGTCTTC.

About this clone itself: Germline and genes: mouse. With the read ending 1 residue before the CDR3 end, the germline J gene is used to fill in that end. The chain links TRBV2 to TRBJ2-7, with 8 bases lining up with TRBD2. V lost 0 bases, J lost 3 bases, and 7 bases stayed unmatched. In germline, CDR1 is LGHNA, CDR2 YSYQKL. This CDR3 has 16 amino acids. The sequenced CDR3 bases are TGTGCCAGCAGCCAAGATGAAGGACTGGGTGGCTATGAACAGTAC. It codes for CASSQDEGLGGYEQY. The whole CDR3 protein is CASSQDEGLGGYEQYF.

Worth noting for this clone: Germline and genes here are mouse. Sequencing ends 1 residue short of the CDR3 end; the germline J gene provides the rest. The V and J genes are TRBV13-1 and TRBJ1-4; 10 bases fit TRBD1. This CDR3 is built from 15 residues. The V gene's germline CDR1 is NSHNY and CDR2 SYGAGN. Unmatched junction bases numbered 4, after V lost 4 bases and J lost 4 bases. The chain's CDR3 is CASSSGQGNNERLFF. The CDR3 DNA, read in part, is TGTGCCAGCAGTTCGGGACAGGGGAACAACGAAAGATTATTT.

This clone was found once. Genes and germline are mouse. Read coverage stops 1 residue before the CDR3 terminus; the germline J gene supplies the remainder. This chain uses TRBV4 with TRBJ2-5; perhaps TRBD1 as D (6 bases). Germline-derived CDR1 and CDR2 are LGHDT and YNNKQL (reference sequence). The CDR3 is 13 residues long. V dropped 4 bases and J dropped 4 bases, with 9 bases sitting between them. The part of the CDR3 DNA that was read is TGTGCCAGCAGCTCCGGGACAAAAGACACCCAGTAC. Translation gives CASSSGTKDTQY. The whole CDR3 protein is CASSSGTKDTQYF.

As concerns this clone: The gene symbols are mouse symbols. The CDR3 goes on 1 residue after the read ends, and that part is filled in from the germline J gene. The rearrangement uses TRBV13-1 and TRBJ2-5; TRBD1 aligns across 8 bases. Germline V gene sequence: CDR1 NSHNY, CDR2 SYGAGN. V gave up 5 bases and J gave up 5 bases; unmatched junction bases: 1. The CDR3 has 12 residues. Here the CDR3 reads CASRQGGDTQYF. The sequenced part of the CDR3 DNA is TGTGCCAGCAGACAGGGGGGAGACACCCAGTAC.

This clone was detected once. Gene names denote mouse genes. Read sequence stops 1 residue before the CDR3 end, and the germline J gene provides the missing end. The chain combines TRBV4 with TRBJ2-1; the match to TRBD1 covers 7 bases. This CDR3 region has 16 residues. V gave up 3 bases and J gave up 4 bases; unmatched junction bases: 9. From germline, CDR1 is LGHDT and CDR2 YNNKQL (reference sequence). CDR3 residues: CASSYGRGTGYAEQFF. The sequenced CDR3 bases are TGTGCCAGCAGCTACGGCAGGGGGACGGGGTATGCTGAGCAGTTC.

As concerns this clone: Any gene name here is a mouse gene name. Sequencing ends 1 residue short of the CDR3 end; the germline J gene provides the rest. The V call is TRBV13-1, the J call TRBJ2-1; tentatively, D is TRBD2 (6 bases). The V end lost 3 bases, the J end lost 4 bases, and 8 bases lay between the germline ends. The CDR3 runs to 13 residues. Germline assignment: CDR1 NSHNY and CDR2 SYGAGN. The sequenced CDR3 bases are TGTGCCAGCAGTGGGGGACTTTATGCTGAGCAGTTC. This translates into CASSGGLYAEQF. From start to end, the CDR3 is CASSGGLYAEQFF.

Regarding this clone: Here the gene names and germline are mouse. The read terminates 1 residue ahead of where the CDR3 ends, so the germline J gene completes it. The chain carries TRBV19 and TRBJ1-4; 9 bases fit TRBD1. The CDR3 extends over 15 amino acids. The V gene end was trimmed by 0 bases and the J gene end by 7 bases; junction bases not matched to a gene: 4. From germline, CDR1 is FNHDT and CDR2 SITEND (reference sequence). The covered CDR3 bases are TGTGCCAGCAGTATAGGGACAGGGGCCGGCGAAAGATTATTT. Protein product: CASSIGTGAGERLF. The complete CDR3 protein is CASSIGTGAGERLFF. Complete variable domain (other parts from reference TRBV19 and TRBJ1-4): GGIITQTPKFLIGQEGQKLTLKCQQNFNHDTMYWYRQDSGKGLRLIYYSITENDLQKGDLSEGYDASREKKSSFSLTVTSAQKNEMAVFLCASSIGTGAGERLFFGHGTKLSVL.

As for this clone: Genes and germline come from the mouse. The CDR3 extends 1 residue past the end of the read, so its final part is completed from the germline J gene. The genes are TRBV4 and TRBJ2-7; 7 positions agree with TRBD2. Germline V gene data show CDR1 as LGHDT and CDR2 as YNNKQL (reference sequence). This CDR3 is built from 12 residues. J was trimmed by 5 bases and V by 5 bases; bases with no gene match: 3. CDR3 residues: CASSPDWDEQYF. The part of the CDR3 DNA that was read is TGTGCCAGCAGCCCTGACTGGGATGAACAGTAC.

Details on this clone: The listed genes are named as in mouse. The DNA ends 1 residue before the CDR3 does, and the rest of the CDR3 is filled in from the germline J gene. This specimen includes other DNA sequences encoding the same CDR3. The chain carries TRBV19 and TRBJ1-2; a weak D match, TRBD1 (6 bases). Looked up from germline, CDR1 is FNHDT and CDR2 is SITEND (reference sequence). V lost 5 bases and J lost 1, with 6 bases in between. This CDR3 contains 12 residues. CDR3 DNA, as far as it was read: TGTGCCAGCAGCAGGGGAAACTCCGACTACACC. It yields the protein CASSRGNSDYT. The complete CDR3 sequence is CASSRGNSDYTF.

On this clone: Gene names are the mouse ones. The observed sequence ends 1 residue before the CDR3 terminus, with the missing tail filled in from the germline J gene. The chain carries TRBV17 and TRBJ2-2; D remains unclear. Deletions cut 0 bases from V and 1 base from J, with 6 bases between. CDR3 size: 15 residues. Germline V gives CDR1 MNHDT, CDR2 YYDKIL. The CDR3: CASSRDRRNTGQLYF. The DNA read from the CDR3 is TGTGCTAGCAGTAGAGATCGCCGAAACACCGGGCAGCTCTAC.

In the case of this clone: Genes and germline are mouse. The CDR3 spells CTCSGQGSGNTLYF. The CDR3 bases that were read are TGCACCTGCAGTGGACAGGGTTCTGGAAATACGCTCTAT. V and J are TRBV1 and TRBJ1-3; TRBD1 matches at 7 bases. The CDR3 is cut off 1 residue early in the read; its end comes from the germline J gene. The CDR3 spans 14 residues. From germline, CDR1 is NSQYPW and CDR2 LRSPGD (reference sequence). The junction had 0 bases not matched to a gene; V was cut back by 4 bases and J by 0 bases.

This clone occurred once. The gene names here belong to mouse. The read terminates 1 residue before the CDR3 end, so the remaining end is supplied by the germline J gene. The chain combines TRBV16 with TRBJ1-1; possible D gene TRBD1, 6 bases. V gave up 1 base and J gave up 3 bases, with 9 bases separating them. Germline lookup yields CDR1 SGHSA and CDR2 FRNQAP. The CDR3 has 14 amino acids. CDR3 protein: CASSLAQGDTEVFF. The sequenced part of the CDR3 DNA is TGTGCAAGCAGCTTAGCACAGGGAGACACAGAAGTCTTC.

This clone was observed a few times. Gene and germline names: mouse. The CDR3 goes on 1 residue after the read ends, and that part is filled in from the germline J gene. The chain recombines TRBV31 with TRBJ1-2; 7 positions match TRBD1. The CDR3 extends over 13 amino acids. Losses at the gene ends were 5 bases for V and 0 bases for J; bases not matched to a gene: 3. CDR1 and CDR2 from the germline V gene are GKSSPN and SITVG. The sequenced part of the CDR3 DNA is TGTGCCTGGGGACAGGCCCCAAACTCCGACTACACC. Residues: CAWGQAPNSDYT. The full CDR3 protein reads CAWGQAPNSDYTF.

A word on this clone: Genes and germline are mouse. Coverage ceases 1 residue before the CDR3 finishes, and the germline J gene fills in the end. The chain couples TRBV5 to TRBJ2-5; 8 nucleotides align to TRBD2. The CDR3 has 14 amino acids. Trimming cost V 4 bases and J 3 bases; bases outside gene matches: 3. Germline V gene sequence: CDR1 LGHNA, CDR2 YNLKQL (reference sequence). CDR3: CASSLGGFQDTQYF. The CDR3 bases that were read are TGTGCCAGCAGCCTGGGGGGGTTTCAAGACACCCAGTAC.

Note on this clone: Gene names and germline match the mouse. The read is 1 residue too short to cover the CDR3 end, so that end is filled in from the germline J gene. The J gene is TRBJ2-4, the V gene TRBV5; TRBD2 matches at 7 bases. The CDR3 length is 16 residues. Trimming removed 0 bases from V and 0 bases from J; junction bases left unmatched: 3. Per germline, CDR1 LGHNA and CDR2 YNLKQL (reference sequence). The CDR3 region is CASSQDTGASQNTLYF. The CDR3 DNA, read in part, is TGTGCCAGCAGCCAAGATACTGGGGCGAGTCAAAACACCTTGTAC.